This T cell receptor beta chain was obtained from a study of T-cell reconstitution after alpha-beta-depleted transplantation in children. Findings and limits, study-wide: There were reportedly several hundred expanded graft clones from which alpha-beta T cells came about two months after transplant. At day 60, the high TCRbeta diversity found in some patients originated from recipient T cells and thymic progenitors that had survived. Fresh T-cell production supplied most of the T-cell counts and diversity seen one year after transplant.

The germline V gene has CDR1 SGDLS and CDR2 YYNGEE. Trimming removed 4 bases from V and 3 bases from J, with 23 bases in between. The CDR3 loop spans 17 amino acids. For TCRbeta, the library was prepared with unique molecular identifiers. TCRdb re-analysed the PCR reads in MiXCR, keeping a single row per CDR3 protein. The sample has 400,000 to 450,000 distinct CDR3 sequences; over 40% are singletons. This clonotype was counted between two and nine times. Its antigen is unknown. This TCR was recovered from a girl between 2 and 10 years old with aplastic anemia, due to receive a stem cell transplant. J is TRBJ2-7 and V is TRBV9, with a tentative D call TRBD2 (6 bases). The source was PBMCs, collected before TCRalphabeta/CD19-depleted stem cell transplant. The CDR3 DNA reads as TGTGCCAGCAGCCCGGAGGGGCGAACCGCCGGGGTCTACGAGCAGTACTTC. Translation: CASSPEGRTAGVYEQYF.